Below, 30 T cell receptor beta chains from the same sample are listed, as sequenced in a study of T cells in Graves' hyperthyroidism and ophthalmopathy. Researchers amplified the TCR beta CDR3 regions from RNA transcripts. The TCR CDR3 was amplified in a first-round RT-PCR using the HTBI primer set. Each CDR3 protein gets one entry after TCRdb re-called the multiplex PCR reads with MiXCR. The sample includes about 560,000 distinct CDR3 sequences, around a sixth of them seen just once. Sequenced material: blood. Source of these receptors: a woman aged 25 to 39 with Graves' hyperthyroidism.

This clonotype was counted many times. CDR3 residues: CASSLGTGGFTEAFF. As DNA, the CDR3 is TGTGCCAGCAGCTTGGGTACAGGGGGCTTCACTGAAGCTTTCTTT. V and J are TRBV11-2 and TRBJ1-1; 9 bases align to TRBD1. The germline V gene has CDR1 SGHAT and CDR2 FQNNGV. The J segment lost 4 bases and the V segment lost 3 bases, leaving 6 bases of the junction unmatched. The CDR3 consists of 15 residues.

In this sample, this clonotype turned up a few times. CDR3 DNA sequence: TGTGCCAGCAGCGCGTGGGACAGGGGCCACGAGCAGTACTTC. Amino acids: CASSAWDRGHEQYF. The chain links TRBV9 to TRBJ2-7; the match to TRBD1 covers 10 bases. The ends lost 3 bases at V and 5 bases at J; junction bases unmatched: 5. The CDR3 is 14 amino acids. Germline V CDR1 and CDR2: SGDLS, YYNGEE.

The rearrangement joins TRBV27 to TRBJ2-3, with no clear D. The CDR3 has 14 amino acids. V gave up 5 bases and J gave up 3 bases, with 12 bases separating them. CDR1 and CDR2 (germline): MNHEY, SMNVEV (reference sequence). CDR3 bases: TGTGCCAGCAGTCCCGCGACCCTAACAGATACGCAGTATTTT. Amino acids: CASSPATLTDTQYF.

The chain employs TRBV12-3 or TRBV12-4 and TRBJ1-1; TRBD1 matches 7 bases. Germline trimming cut 6 bases from V and 0 bases from J; bases unmatched to any gene: 13. CDR3 length: 17 residues. CDR3 sequence (DNA): TGTGCCAGCAGCCCCCCAGGGGGACCGCTTATGAACACTGAAGCTTTCTTT. Encoded protein: CASSPPGGPLMNTEAFF.

The rearrangement joins TRBV18 to TRBJ2-7; 12 bases line up with TRBD2. Germline trimming cut 9 bases from V and 7 bases from J; bases unmatched to any gene: 7. Per germline, CDR1 KGHSH and CDR2 LQKENI. The CDR3 is 13 residues long. The CDR3 nucleotides read TGTGCCAGTCGACTAGCGGGAGCAGAGGAGCAGTACTTC. Translating it yields CASRLAGAEEQYF.

In this sample, this clonotype turned up many times. The rearrangement links TRBV29-1 to TRBJ2-3; TRBD2 matches 12 bases. The CDR3 loop spans 15 amino acids. Trimming took 7 bases from V and 4 from J; bases not matched to a gene: 9. Germline V lookup: CDR1 SQVTM, CDR2 ANQGSEA. In DNA form, the CDR3 reads TGCAGCGGAGTCGCGACTAGCGGGAGACCAGATACGCAGTATTTT. Its translation is CSGVATSGRPDTQYF.

This clonotype was observed many times. The rearrangement joins TRBV7-9 to TRBJ2-1; 10 bases agree with TRBD2. J lost 8 bases, V lost 11 bases, and 21 bases had no gene match. Germline V gene lookup returns CDR1 SEHNR and CDR2 FQNEAQ (reference sequence). This CDR3 comprises 17 residues. The CDR3 DNA reads TGTGCCGGACATAGCGGGAGGCAGAAGGGGTCTGTGGATGAGCAGTTCTTC. Translated: CAGHSGRQKGSVDEQFF.

The J gene is TRBJ1-6, the V gene TRBV27, with a weak D call TRBD1 (5 bases). Germline lookup yields CDR1 MNHEY and CDR2 SMNVEV (reference sequence). V lost 7 bases to trimming and J lost 4 bases, with 8 bases between them. This CDR3 spans 13 amino acids. The CDR3 spells CASTGGYNSPLHF. CDR3 sequence (DNA): TGTGCCAGCACCGGGGGTTATAATTCACCCCTCCACTTT.

This clonotype was seen a few times. This chain joins TRBV4-2 and TRBJ2-1; 7 nucleotides align to TRBD2. The CDR3 loop spans 17 amino acids. Trimming cost V 1 base and J 2 bases; bases outside gene matches: 8. Germline CDR1 and CDR2: LGHNA and YNFKEQ. The chain's CDR3 is CASSQVMGGSTYNEQFF. The CDR3 coding sequence is TGTGCCAGCAGCCAAGTTATGGGCGGGAGTACCTACAATGAGCAGTTCTTC.

This clonotype showed up many times. The chain couples TRBV30 to TRBJ1-6, with 7 bases lining up with TRBD1. The CDR3 is made up of 14 amino acids. Trimming at V came to 4 bases and at J to 10 bases, leaving 10 bases not matched to a gene. Per germline, CDR1 GTSNPN and CDR2 SVGIG (reference sequence). The CDR3 region is CAWNLNRGQSPLHF. CDR3 bases: TGTGCCTGGAATCTAAACAGGGGTCAATCACCCCTCCACTTT.

This clonotype has ten or more counts. This rearrangement joins TRBV6-1 to TRBJ2-1; 10 bases are a match to TRBD2. CDR1 is MNHNS, CDR2 SASEGT, per germline. After removal of 6 bases from V and 8 bases from J, the junction contained 10 bases not matched to a gene. The CDR3 is 15 residues long. The CDR3 nucleotides are TGTGCCAGCAGGAGAGGACTAGCGGTCGGGGATGAGCAGTTCTTC. Its translation: CASRRGLAVGDEQFF.

The table lists this clonotype with many counts. The chain carries TRBV2 and TRBJ2-7; 9 nucleotides line up with TRBD1. The trim removed 3 bases at V and 6 bases at J, leaving 6 bases unmatched. Germline CDR1 SNHLY, CDR2 FYNNEI. CDR3 length equals 14 residues. The CDR3 sequence is CASSEGTGIVEQYF. CDR3 sequence (DNA): TGTGCCAGCAGTGAGGGGACAGGGATTGTCGAGCAGTACTTC.

This clonotype turned up a few times. This rearrangement joins TRBV14 to TRBJ2-2; a possible D gene is TRBD1 (6 bases). Germline V lookup: CDR1 SGHDN, CDR2 FVKESK. The CDR3 is 15 amino acids. Deletions cut 6 bases from V and 2 bases from J, with 13 bases between. CDR3 loop: CASRHTGSNTGELFF. CDR3 sequence (DNA): TGTGCCAGCAGACACACAGGGAGTAACACCGGGGAGCTGTTTTTT.

The chain carries TRBV10-3 and TRBJ2-3; D gene uncertain. The J call is uncertain, as TRBJ1-5 better fits the DNA end. Germline CDR1 is ENHRY and CDR2 is SYGVKD. The CDR3 is 14 amino acids. In nucleotides, the CDR3 is TGTGCCTCCCGACTAGCGGGAGTGGAAGATACGCAGCATTTT. This sequence encodes CASRLAGVEDTQHF.

This clonotype was observed at least ten times. The chain has TRBV6-1 and TRBJ2-1; unclear D gene. The germline CDR1 and CDR2 sequences are MNHNS and SASEGT. The V end was cut by 5 bases, the J end by 5 bases, with 13 bases between. The length of the CDR3 is 14 residues. The CDR3 region is CASSRRVGHNEQFF. In DNA, the CDR3 is TGTGCCAGCAGTCGCCGGGTGGGTCACAATGAGCAGTTCTTC.

Remarks on this clonotype: This may be a read error, as it is one base from a much larger clone. The rearrangement links TRBV11-2 to TRBJ1-1; tentatively, D is TRBD1 (6 bases). The CDR3 spans 13 residues. The germline gives CDR1 SGHAT, CDR2 FQNNGV. The chain's CDR3 is CASSLWDNIEAFF. CDR3 sequence (DNA): TGTGCCAGCAGCTTATGGGACAACATTGAAGCTTTCTTT.

The J gene is TRBJ2-2, the V gene TRBV20-1, with 9 bases aligning to TRBD2. Germline CDR1 DFQATT, CDR2 SNEGSKA (reference sequence). Trimming took 3 bases from V and 3 from J; bases not matched to a gene: 14. The CDR3 totals 18 residues. Here the CDR3 reads CSARASLIGTSHTGELFF. Written as DNA, the CDR3 is TGCAGTGCTAGGGCCTCTTTAATTGGGACTAGCCACACCGGGGAGCTGTTTTTT.

This clonotype was seen repeatedly, ten times or more. The rearrangement links TRBV7-2 to TRBJ2-1; D call uncertain. CDR3 length: 12 amino acids. In germline, CDR1 is SGHTA, CDR2 FQGNSA. V was shortened by 7 bases and J by 6 bases, with 10 bases between the two germline ends. CDR3: CASKGNGNEQFF. The DNA of the CDR3 is TGTGCCAGCAAGGGTAACGGCAATGAGCAGTTCTTC.

This clonotype was observed many times. This chain joins TRBV20-1 and TRBJ1-4; D not resolved. Trimming took off 6 bases at V and 8 bases at J, with 13 bases between the two ends. This CDR3 contains 12 residues. From germline, CDR1 is DFQATT and CDR2 SNEGSKA (reference sequence). The CDR3 reads CSALWTGEKLFF. In nucleotides, the CDR3 is TGCAGTGCCCTTTGGACGGGGGAAAAACTGTTTTTT.

This clonotype was counted between two and nine times. The chain carries TRBV6-2 or TRBV6-3 and TRBJ2-5; possible D gene TRBD1, 6 bases. Trimming took 6 bases from V and 5 from J, leaving 16 bases between them. Germline V gene sequence: CDR1 MNHEY, CDR2 SVGEGT. CDR3 length: 14 amino acids. In DNA form, the CDR3 reads TGTGCCAGCAGGGATCGAAGGGGGTTGGAGACCCAGTACTTC. Amino acids: CASRDRRGLETQYF.

This clonotype was seen once. The V call is TRBV19, the J call TRBJ2-1; tentative D call: TRBD2 (6 bases). Germline-derived CDR1 and CDR2 are LNHDA and SQIVND (reference sequence). The CDR3 sequence is 15 residues long. V lost 7 bases and J lost 2, with 15 bases in between. The CDR3 coding sequence is TGTGCCAGTACTCCACTTGGCGGGGCCTACAATGAGCAGTTCTTC. Residues: CASTPLGGAYNEQFF.

In its sample, this clonotype was seen many times. The CDR3 nucleotides are TGTGCCAGCAGTCCGAATCTAGCGGGAGGGTACTACGAGCAGTACTTC. Translating it yields CASSPNLAGGYYEQYF. The chain is built from TRBV27 and TRBJ2-7, with 12 bases lining up with TRBD2. V lost 5 bases to trimming and J lost 3 bases; unmatched junction nucleotides: 8. The V gene's germline CDR1 is MNHEY and CDR2 SMNVEV (reference sequence). This CDR3 region has 16 residues.

The chain has TRBV7-2 and TRBJ1-5; tentatively, D is TRBD1 (6 bases). Germline loops: CDR1 SGHTA, CDR2 FQGNSA. The CDR3 is 16 residues long. Trimming took 5 bases from V and 7 from J, leaving 21 bases between them. The CDR3 loop reads CASSPGTAKGEQPQHF. Here the CDR3 DNA reads TGTGCCAGCAGCCCCGGGACCGCCAAGGGGGAACAGCCCCAGCATTTT.

This clonotype occurred many times. J is TRBJ1-5 and V is TRBV6-1; 11 nucleotides agree with TRBD1. Germline V gene lookup returns CDR1 MNHNS and CDR2 SASEGT. J gave up 3 bases and V 6 bases, and 7 bases lay outside the gene matches. The CDR3 consists of 16 residues. The DNA for the CDR3 is TGTGCCAGCAGCTCGGGACAGGGGGGAATCAATCAGCCCCAGCATTTT. Encoded protein: CASSSGQGGINQPQHF.

This clonotype has a handful of counts. The chain recombines TRBV7-9 with TRBJ2-1; TRBD2 matches at 9 bases. The CDR3 is made up of 17 amino acids. Germline V gives CDR1 SEHNR, CDR2 FQNEAQ (reference sequence). Trimming removed 1 base from V and 2 bases from J; junction bases left unmatched: 6. The CDR3: CASSLVLAGSTYNEQFF. CDR3 DNA: TGTGCCAGCAGCTTAGTTCTAGCGGGAAGTACCTACAATGAGCAGTTCTTC.

A note on this clonotype: A much larger clone lies a single base off, so this may be a read error. The chain uses TRBV7-9 and TRBJ2-7, with D possibly being TRBD2 (7 bases). Trimming took 6 bases from V and 7 from J, leaving 25 bases between them. The CDR3 loop spans 16 amino acids. CDR1 and CDR2 from the germline V gene are SEHNR and FQNEAQ (reference sequence). In DNA, the CDR3 is TGTGCCAGCAGGGCTTCTATAGGGGGGGAAAACAATGAGCAGTACTTC. Protein: CASRASIGGENNEQYF.

The J gene is TRBJ1-1, the V gene TRBV3-2. TRBV3-2 is a recognized pseudogene. The CDR3 has 14 amino acids. CDR3 DNA sequence: TGTGCCAGCAGCCCCAGGTCCTTGAGTATTGAAGCTTTCTTT. This codes for CASSPRSLSIEAFF.

This clonotype was seen ten or more times. V gene TRBV11-2 combines with J gene TRBJ2-7, with D unclear. This CDR3 is built from 13 residues. Deletions cut 1 base from V and 6 bases from J, with 10 bases between. CDR1 and CDR2 (germline): SGHAT, FQNNGV. CDR3 nucleotides: TGTGCCAGCAGCTTAGGGTTACCGGGCGAGCAGTACTTC. This translates into CASSLGLPGEQYF.

The sample holds many counts of this clonotype. The chain has TRBV28 and TRBJ2-7, with no clear D. Trimming cost V 5 bases and J 3 bases, with 8 bases left between them. The CDR3 runs 12 residues. Germline CDR1 reads MDHEN; CDR2 reads SYDVKM. DNA of the CDR3: TGTGCCAGCAGTCCGCTCCTCTACGAGCAGTACTTC. Its translation is CASSPLLYEQYF.

This clonotype has a handful of counts. The rearrangement uses TRBV4-2 and TRBJ1-5; D unresolved. V was cut by 0 bases and J by 0 bases, with 12 bases left in between. The CDR3 is made up of 17 amino acids. Germline V gene sequence: CDR1 LGHNA, CDR2 YNFKEQ. The CDR3 bases are TGTGCCAGCAGCCAAGAAAGAGGGTTTGGTAGCAATCAGCCCCAGCATTTT. Its protein is CASSQERGFGSNQPQHF.